The rows below give T cell receptor beta chains drawn from one sample of a study of T cells in Graves' hyperthyroidism and ophthalmopathy. A single record per CDR3 protein comes from TCRdb applying MiXCR to the multiplex PCR reads. The sample consists of more than 550,000 distinct CDR3 sequences, about 19% of them appearing once. The sample was blood. These TCRs come from a woman aged 45-59 years with Graves' hyperthyroidism that later progressed to Graves' ophthalmopathy. Each CDR3 is given with its conserved first and last residue. Fields, in order: J gene, V gene, D gene, clone size, CDR3 protein, CDR3 DNA. The D gene is left open where the match is weak. Size is omitted from some rows. Given values are once, few, many or a class for expanded clones.

J gene: TRBJ2-7; V gene: TRBV4-1; D gene: NA; clone size: many; CDR3 protein: CASSQRGIDYEQYF; CDR3 DNA: TGCGCCAGCAGCCAAAGGGGGATCGACTACGAGCAGTACTTC
J gene: TRBJ2-2; V gene: TRBV20-1; D gene: TRBD1; clone size: NA; CDR3 protein: CSARAIRDRATGELFF; CDR3 DNA: TGCAGTGCTAGAGCGATCCGGGACAGGGCGACCGGGGAGCTGTTTTTT
J gene: TRBJ2-3; V gene: TRBV30; D gene: NA; clone size: few; CDR3 protein: CAYSEGGASTDTQYF; CDR3 DNA: TGTGCCTATTCCGAGGGGGGGGCTAGCACAGATACGCAGTATTTT
J gene: TRBJ2-7; V gene: TRBV18; D gene: TRBD1; clone size: few; CDR3 protein: CASSPLGRGREQYF; CDR3 DNA: TGTGCCAGCTCACCACTCGGCAGGGGGCGCGAGCAGTACTTC
J gene: TRBJ2-2; V gene: TRBV12-3/TRBV12-4; D gene: NA; clone size: NA; CDR3 protein: CASSFGGPATGELFF; CDR3 DNA: TGTGCCAGCAGTTTCGGGGGGCCCGCCACCGGGGAGCTGTTTTTT
J gene: TRBJ1-3; V gene: TRBV20-1; D gene: NA; clone size: NA; CDR3 protein: CSASPGTRGNTIYF; CDR3 DNA: TGCAGTGCTAGTCCCGGGACAAGGGGAAACACCATATATTTT
J gene: TRBJ1-4; V gene: TRBV27; D gene: NA; clone size: few; CDR3 protein: CASTSPGFGEKLFF; CDR3 DNA: TGTGCCAGCACCTCACCGGGGTTTGGTGAAAAACTGTTTTTT
J gene: TRBJ2-7; V gene: TRBV10-3; D gene: NA; clone size: few; CDR3 protein: CAISWDRGRLAGAGSYEQYF; CDR3 DNA: TGTGCCATCAGCTGGGACAGGGGGAGACTAGCGGGGGCCGGGTCCTACGAGCAGTACTTC
J gene: TRBJ1-3; V gene: TRBV30; D gene: NA; clone size: NA; CDR3 protein: CAWSVNAQGGNTIYF; CDR3 DNA: TGTGCCTGGAGTGTGAACGCTCAAGGAGGAAACACCATATATTTT
J gene: TRBJ1-1; V gene: TRBV19; D gene: NA; clone size: few; CDR3 protein: CASSTYSQGFTEAFF; CDR3 DNA: TGTGCCAGTAGTACTTATTCTCAGGGTTTCACTGAAGCTTTCTTT
J gene: TRBJ1-3; V gene: TRBV11-2; D gene: NA; clone size: NA; CDR3 protein: CASTWVMSSGNTIYF; CDR3 DNA: TGTGCCAGCACTTGGGTTATGAGCTCTGGAAACACCATATATTTT
J gene: TRBJ1-2; V gene: TRBV6-1; D gene: NA; clone size: NA; CDR3 protein: CASSPRGVSNYGYTF; CDR3 DNA: TGTGCCAGCAGTCCCCGGGGAGTCTCCAACTATGGCTACACCTTC
J gene: TRBJ2-7; V gene: TRBV7-2; D gene: NA; clone size: many; CDR3 protein: CASSLRSAGTYEQYF; CDR3 DNA: TGTGCCAGCAGCCTTCGCAGCGCGGGGACCTACGAGCAGTACTTC
J gene: TRBJ1-5; V gene: TRBV10-1; D gene: NA; clone size: few; CDR3 protein: CASSEGRGGQPQHF; CDR3 DNA: TGCGCCAGCAGTGAGGGCAGGGGTGGTCAGCCCCAGCATTTT
J gene: TRBJ2-5; V gene: TRBV4-1; D gene: NA; clone size: few; CDR3 protein: CASSQPLKGRDQETQYF; CDR3 DNA: TGCGCCAGCAGCCAACCTTTGAAGGGGAGAGATCAAGAGACCCAGTACTTC
J gene: TRBJ1-2; V gene: TRBV7-9; D gene: NA; clone size: few; CDR3 protein: CASSAVGGSYGYTF; CDR3 DNA: TGTGCCAGCAGCGCAGTCGGGGGCAGCTATGGCTACACCTTC
J gene: TRBJ2-7; V gene: TRBV6-1; D gene: TRBD1; clone size: few; CDR3 protein: CASSRDRNYEQYF; CDR3 DNA: TGTGCCAGCAGCAGGGACAGAAACTACGAGCAGTACTTC
J gene: TRBJ1-5; V gene: TRBV4-1; D gene: NA; clone size: NA; CDR3 protein: CASSQAPPDRWGQPQHF; CDR3 DNA: TGCGCCAGCAGCCAAGCCCCCCCGGACAGATGGGGTCAGCCCCAGCATTTT
J gene: TRBJ2-6; V gene: TRBV2; D gene: NA; clone size: NA; CDR3 protein: CASSPPGFQSGANVLTF; CDR3 DNA: TGTGCCAGCAGTCCCCCGGGGTTTCAGTCTGGGGCCAACGTCCTGACTTTC
J gene: TRBJ2-5; V gene: TRBV11-2; D gene: NA; clone size: many; CDR3 protein: CASSIFRTQETQYF; CDR3 DNA: TGTGCCAGCAGCATTTTCCGGACGCAAGAGACCCAGTACTTC
J gene: TRBJ1-4; V gene: TRBV7-9; D gene: NA; clone size: few; CDR3 protein: CASRVELNEKLFF; CDR3 DNA: TGTGCCAGCAGAGTGGAGCTTAATGAAAAACTGTTTTTT
J gene: TRBJ1-2; V gene: TRBV6-1; D gene: NA; clone size: few; CDR3 protein: CASDPDVYGYTF; CDR3 DNA: TGTGCCAGCGATCCGGATGTCTATGGCTACACCTTC
J gene: TRBJ2-3; V gene: TRBV5-1; D gene: TRBD2; clone size: many; CDR3 protein: CASSPGLAGVPRGSTDTQYF; CDR3 DNA: TGCGCCAGCAGCCCCGGACTAGCGGGGGTCCCCCGAGGTAGCACAGATACGCAGTATTTT
J gene: TRBJ2-1; V gene: TRBV5-4; D gene: TRBD2; clone size: NA; CDR3 protein: CASSSQTSASNEQFF; CDR3 DNA: TGTGCCAGCAGCTCCCAGACTAGCGCCAGCAATGAGCAGTTCTTC
J gene: TRBJ1-1; V gene: TRBV20-1; D gene: NA; clone size: few; CDR3 protein: CSAVRGGTEAFF; CDR3 DNA: TGCAGTGCCGTGAGGGGAGGTACTGAAGCTTTCTTT
J gene: TRBJ1-1; V gene: TRBV20-1; D gene: NA; clone size: few; CDR3 protein: CSARVGSGRTEAFF; CDR3 DNA: TGCAGTGCTAGAGTGGGGTCCGGGAGAACTGAAGCTTTCTTT
J gene: TRBJ2-4; V gene: TRBV19; D gene: NA; clone size: NA; CDR3 protein: CASSAHMIAKNIQYF; CDR3 DNA: TGTGCCAGTAGTGCCCATATGATAGCCAAAAACATTCAGTACTTC
J gene: TRBJ1-1; V gene: TRBV3-1; D gene: TRBD1; clone size: many; CDR3 protein: CASSGTGPGDTEAFF; CDR3 DNA: TGTGCCAGCAGTGGGACAGGGCCGGGCGACACTGAAGCTTTCTTT
J gene: TRBJ1-2; V gene: TRBV19; D gene: NA; clone size: many; CDR3 protein: CASSRSSFGLNYGYTF; CDR3 DNA: TGTGCCAGTAGTAGGTCTTCGTTTGGGCTTAACTATGGCTACACCTTC
J gene: TRBJ1-1; V gene: TRBV5-1; D gene: NA; clone size: many; CDR3 protein: CASSLDSPFGAFF; CDR3 DNA: TGCGCCAGCAGCTTGGACAGTCCCTTCGGTGCTTTCTTT
J gene: TRBJ1-1; V gene: TRBV4-2; D gene: NA; clone size: few; CDR3 protein: CASSQVDTQTEAFF; CDR3 DNA: TGTGCCAGCAGCCAAGTGGACACCCAAACTGAAGCTTTCTTT
J gene: TRBJ1-2; V gene: TRBV7-2; D gene: NA; clone size: few; CDR3 protein: CASSPEVGGAYTF; CDR3 DNA: TGTGCCAGCAGCCCCGAGGTGGGGGGGGCCTACACCTTC